This is a list of T cell receptor beta chains from one sample in a study of blood T cell repertoires in COVID-19. Assay used: immunoSEQ multiplex PCR; TCRdb lists only in-frame clones, some missing. The data contain about 29,000 clones, 80% to 90% of them seen just once; the ten biggest clones take up around a sixth. The specimen was peripheral blood. The source is an elderly man with acute or convalescent COVID-19. The CDR3 runs from the conserved cysteine through the conserved F or W. D genes are given only for firm matches. For some rows the clone size is stated as once, few or many, or as a class when expanded; others skip it.

- TRBJ2-3 TRBV10-3 TRBD2 TGTGCCATCAGTGAGCGGGTAGCGGGGGCCGGGGGAGATACGCAGTATTTT CAISERVAGAGGDTQYF
- TRBJ2-7 TRBV18 - TGTGCCAGCTCACCACCGGGCACGGACGCGGGCGCGTACTTC CASSPPGTDAGAYF
- TRBJ1-3 TRBV5-6 - TGTGCCAGCAGCTTGTACCGGACGGACAGCTCTGGAAACACCATATATTTT CASSLYRTDSSGNTIYF
few TRBJ2-3 TRBV12-3/TRBV12-4 - TGTGCCAGCACCAGGGACTTGCAAGATACGCAGTATTTT CASTRDLQDTQYF
few TRBJ1-1 TRBV6-5 TRBD1 TGTGCCAGCAGTTCCCTTATGACAGGGGGAACCACTGAAGCTTTCTTT CASSSLMTGGTTEAFF
- TRBJ2-7 TRBV5-5 - TGTGCCAGCAGCTTACAGGACTACGAGCAGTACTTC CASSLQDYEQYF
- TRBJ1-1 TRBV12-3/TRBV12-4 - TGTGCCAGCAGTTTATATCCTGAAGCTTTCTTT CASSLYPEAFF
- TRBJ1-2 TRBV30 TRBD1 TGTGCCTGGACGACAGGGGTTGACTATGGCTACACCTTC CAWTTGVDYGYTF
- TRBJ2-4 TRBV19 - TGTGCCAGTACCCTGGGTGTACAGGAAAAAAACATTCAGTACTTC CASTLGVQEKNIQYF
- TRBJ2-5 TRBV25-1 - TGTGCCAGCAGTGAATATAGTAGGAGCCAAGAGACCCAGTACTTC CASSEYSRSQETQYF
- TRBJ1-4 TRBV11-2 TRBD1 TGTGCCAGCAGCCCCGGGACAGGGGACGAAAAACTGTTTTTT CASSPGTGDEKLFF
- TRBJ1-1 TRBV10-1 TRBD1 TGCGCCAGCAGTAGGGGACAGCTGAACACTGAAGCTTTCTTT CASSRGQLNTEAFF
- TRBJ2-3 TRBV6-5 - TGTGCCAGCAGTTACGTGGACAGAGCCCACACAGATACGCAGTATTTT CASSYVDRAHTDTQYF
- TRBJ2-7 TRBV3-1/TRBV3-2 - TGTGCCAGCAGCCAAGGGCCCTACGAGCAGTACTTC CASSQGPYEQYF
- TRBJ1-6 TRBV20-1 - TGCAGTGCTAGTGTCCCGGGAATCGGGAATTCACCCCTCCACTTT CSASVPGIGNSPLHF
- TRBJ2-5 TRBV28 TRBD1 TGTGCCAGCCGTCCGACGACAGGGCTGCCGGAGACCCAGTACTTC CASRPTTGLPETQYF
- TRBJ2-7 TRBV18 TRBD1 TGTGCCAGCTCACCCGGGACAGGGAACGGCGAGCAGTACTTC CASSPGTGNGEQYF
- TRBJ2-5 TRBV14 TRBD1 TGTGCCAGCAGCCTCCGACAGGGGCGGTTACAAGAGACCCAGTACTTC CASSLRQGRLQETQYF
- TRBJ2-7 TRBV7-6 - TGTGCCAGCAGCCCAAATCGAGAAGGGACACCCGCCTCCTACGAGCAGTACTTC CASSPNREGTPASYEQYF
- TRBJ2-7 TRBV2 - TGTGCCAGCACCTTAGGAAGACTCCTCTCCTACGAGCAGTACTTC CASTLGRLLSYEQYF
- TRBJ1-2 TRBV30 - TGTGCCTGGAGTGCGCAGGGCAGGGTCTATGGCTACACCTTC CAWSAQGRVYGYTF
- TRBJ1-1 TRBV9 - TGTGCCAGCAGCGGGCGGATGAACACTGAAGCTTTCTTT CASSGRMNTEAFF
- TRBJ2-3 TRBV7-2 - TGTGCCAGCAGCTTAGTGGGGGCCAGCACAGATACGCAGTATTTT CASSLVGASTDTQYF
- TRBJ1-2 TRBV5-1 - TGCGCCAGCAGCTTAACATCGTCTAACTATGGCTACACCTTC CASSLTSSNYGYTF
- TRBJ2-7 TRBV6-6 TRBD1 TGTGCCAGCAGTAAGCGACAGGGAGCACCCTACGAGCAGTACTTC CASSKRQGAPYEQYF
- TRBJ1-1 TRBV18 TRBD1 TGTGCCAGCTCACCTCTTCGGACAGGGGGGATTCAGAGCACTGAAGCTTTCTTT CASSPLRTGGIQSTEAFF
- TRBJ1-1 TRBV18 TRBD1 TGTGCCAGCTCAGCGGACAGGGCGGAAGCTTTCTTT CASSADRAEAFF
- TRBJ1-2 TRBV6-5 - TGTGCCAGCAGTTACACTGTTAGAGCTAACTATGGCTACACCTTC CASSYTVRANYGYTF
once TRBJ2-3 TRBV7-2 - TGTGCCAGCAGCCTAGCCGTCGCAGGTTGGGCAGATACGCAGTATTTT CASSLAVAGWADTQYF
- TRBJ1-4 TRBV5-1 TRBD1 TGCGCCAGTCGTTGGGACAGCGAAAAACTGTTTTTT CASRWDSEKLFF
- TRBJ1-5 TRBV6-5 - TGTGCCAGCAGCCTCAGGGCCAATCAGCCCCAGCATTTT CASSLRANQPQHF
- TRBJ2-5 TRBV2 TRBD2 TGTGCCAGCAGTGAAGTCCGGACTAGCGGGGGTGGTAAGACCCAGTACTTC CASSEVRTSGGGKTQYF
- TRBJ2-3 TRBV24-1 TRBD2 TGTGCCACTACGGGGGGACCGCCGGTTGGGAGGGATACGCAGTATTTT CATTGGPPVGRDTQYF
- TRBJ2-1 TRBV21-1 - TGTGCCAGCAGTCCCCTCCTAGCGGGGGGCCGATGCGGGGCCGACAATGAGCAGTTCTTC CASSPLLAGGRCGADNEQFF
- TRBJ2-3 TRBV5-4 TRBD2 TGTGCCAGCAGCTTAGGACTAGCGGCCCCCACAGATACGCAGTATTTT CASSLGLAAPTDTQYF
- TRBJ1-6 TRBV19 - TGTGCCAGTAGTATAGTTGCCGGTTCACCCCTCCACTTT CASSIVAGSPLHF
once TRBJ1-1 TRBV10-3 TRBD1 TGTGCCATCAGTGTTCGACAGGGGAACACTGAAGCTTTCTTT CAISVRQGNTEAFF
once TRBJ1-1 TRBV20-1 - TGCAGTGCTAGTCCAGGGCGGGGGGGCACTGAAGCTTTCTTT CSASPGRGGTEAFF
- TRBJ1-1 TRBV7-2 TRBD1 TGTGCCAGCAGCTGGGACAGCTTGAACACTGAAGCTTTCTTT CASSWDSLNTEAFF
- TRBJ2-5 TRBV27 TRBD1 TGTGCCAGCAGTTGGGGGACAGGGGGGACCCAGTACTTC CASSWGTGGTQYF
- TRBJ2-7 TRBV27 TRBD1 TGTGCCAGCAGTTGGGGGACAGGGTCTTGGAACGAGCAGTACTTC CASSWGTGSWNEQYF